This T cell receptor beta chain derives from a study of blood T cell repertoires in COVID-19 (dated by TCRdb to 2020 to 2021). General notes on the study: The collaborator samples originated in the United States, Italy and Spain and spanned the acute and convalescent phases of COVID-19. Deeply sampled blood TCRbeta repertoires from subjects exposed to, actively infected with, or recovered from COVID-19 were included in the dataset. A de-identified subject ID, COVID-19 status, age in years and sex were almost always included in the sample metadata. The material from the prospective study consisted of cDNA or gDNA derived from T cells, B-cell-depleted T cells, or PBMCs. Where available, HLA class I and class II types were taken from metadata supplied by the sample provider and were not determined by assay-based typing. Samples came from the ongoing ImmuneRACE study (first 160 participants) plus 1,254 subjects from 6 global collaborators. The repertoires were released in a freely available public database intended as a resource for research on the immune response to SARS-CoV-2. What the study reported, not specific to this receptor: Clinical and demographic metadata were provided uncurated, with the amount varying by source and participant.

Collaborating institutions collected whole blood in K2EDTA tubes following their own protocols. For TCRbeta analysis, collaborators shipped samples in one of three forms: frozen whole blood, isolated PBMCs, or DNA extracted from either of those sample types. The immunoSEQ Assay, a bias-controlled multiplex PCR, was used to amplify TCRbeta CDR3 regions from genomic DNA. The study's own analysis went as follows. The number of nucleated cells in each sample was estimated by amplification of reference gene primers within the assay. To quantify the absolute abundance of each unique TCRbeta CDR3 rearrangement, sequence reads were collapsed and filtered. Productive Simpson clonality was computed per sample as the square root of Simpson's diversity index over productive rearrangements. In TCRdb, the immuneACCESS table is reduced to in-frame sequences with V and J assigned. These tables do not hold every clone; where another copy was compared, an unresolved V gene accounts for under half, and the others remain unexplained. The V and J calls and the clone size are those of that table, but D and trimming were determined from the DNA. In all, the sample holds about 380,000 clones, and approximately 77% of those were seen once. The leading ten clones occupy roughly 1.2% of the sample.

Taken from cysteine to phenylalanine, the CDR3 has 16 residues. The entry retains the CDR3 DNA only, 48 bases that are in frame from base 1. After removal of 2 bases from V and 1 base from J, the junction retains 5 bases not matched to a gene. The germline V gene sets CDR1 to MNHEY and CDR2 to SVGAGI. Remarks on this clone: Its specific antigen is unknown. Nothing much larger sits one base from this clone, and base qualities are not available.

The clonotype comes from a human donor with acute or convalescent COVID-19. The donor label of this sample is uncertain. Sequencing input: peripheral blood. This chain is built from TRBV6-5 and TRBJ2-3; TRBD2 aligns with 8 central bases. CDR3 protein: CASSYGSGGRTDTQYF. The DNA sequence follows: TGTGCCAGCAGTTACGGGTCGGGGGGGCGCACAGATACGCAGTATTTT.